This passage covers 25 T cell receptor beta chains from one sample sequenced in a study of glioma-infiltrating T cells after dendritic cell vaccination (dated by TCRdb to the mid-2010s). Reading the label with the study, this specimen's time point is: after dendritic cell vaccination, including at tumor progression/relapse. Libraries came from the immunoSEQ multiplex PCR assay. Drawn from immuneACCESS, this table holds only the in-frame rearrangements with V and J called that TCRdb kept. Clones are partly lost; checked studies trace under half to an unresolved V gene and leave the rest unexplained. The sample table records about 63,000 clones; over 65% of these occur just once. About 8.1% of the sample belongs to the ten largest clones. The sample was blood, taken after dendritic cell vaccination. The source of these receptors is a human donor with glioblastoma.

This clone was counted a few times. The rearrangement joins TRBV5-1 to TRBJ1-3, with 8 bases matching TRBD1. V trimming: 0 bases; J trimming: 4 bases; junction bases outside the gene matches: 3. Germline lookup yields CDR1 SGHRS and CDR2 YFSETQ. The CDR3 contains 15 residues. The CDR3 sequence is CASSLDRGMGNTIYF. The CDR3 nucleotides are TGCGCCAGCAGCTTGGACAGGGGGATGGGAAACACCATATATTTT.

The rearrangement links TRBV7-2 to TRBJ2-7; 10 bases match TRBD1. The CDR3 has 15 amino acids. V dropped 5 bases and J dropped 4; count of bases not matched to a gene: 8. Looked up from germline, CDR1 is SGHTA and CDR2 is FQGNSA. CDR3 in DNA: TGTGCCAGCAGCCACAGCCGGGACAGGGGTTACGAGCAGTACTTC. This encodes CASSHSRDRGYEQYF.

The V and J genes are TRBV10-2 and TRBJ2-5; perhaps TRBD1 as D (5 bases). The ends were cut back, 4 bases at V and 2 bases at J, with 11 bases in the middle. This CDR3 spans 14 amino acids. The V gene's germline CDR1 is WSHSY and CDR2 SAAADI. CDR3 nucleotides: TGCGCCAGCAGTGGGGCAGGGTGGCAAGAGACCCAGTACTTC. This codes for CASSGAGWQETQYF.

V usage is TRBV7-3 and J usage is TRBJ2-5; no definite D call. The germline gives CDR1 SGHTA, CDR2 FQGTGA. V was clipped by 5 bases and J by 5 bases, with 12 bases between them. The CDR3 length is 13 residues. CDR3: CASSQVSLETQYF. DNA of the CDR3: TGTGCCAGCAGCCAGGTATCGCTCGAGACCCAGTACTTC. The full variable domain, its missing parts supplied by reference TRBV7-3 and TRBJ2-5, is GAGVSQTPSNKVTEKGKYVELRCDPISGHTALYWYRQSLGQGPEFLIYFQGTGAADDSGLPNDRFFAVRPEGSVSTLKIQRTERGDSAVYLCASSQVSLETQYFGPGTRLLVL.

The rearrangement links TRBV2 to TRBJ1-1; D gene uncertain. This CDR3 is built from 13 residues. V lost 5 bases, J lost 0 bases, and 7 bases lay in between. Looked up from germline, CDR1 is SNHLY and CDR2 is FYNNEI. The CDR3 here is CASSLYMNTEAFF. The CDR3 DNA follows: TGTGCCAGCAGTCTATATATGAACACTGAAGCTTTCTTT.

The chain uses TRBV6-5 and TRBJ2-5; TRBD2 matches at 9 bases. Gene TRBJ2-7 matches the end of the DNA better, so the J call may be wrong. There are 14 residues in the CDR3. The V gene's germline CDR1 is MNHEY and CDR2 SVGAGI. The CDR3 sequence: CASSYGGGAYEQYF. For the CDR3, the DNA is TGTGCCAGCAGTTACGGCGGGGGGGCCTACGAGCAGTACTTC.

A note on this clone: The same CDR3 is also encoded by other DNA sequences in this sample. This chain uses TRBV30 with TRBJ1-5, with D perhaps matching TRBD1 (5 bases). In germline, CDR1 is GTSNPN, CDR2 SVGIG (reference sequence). V was pared by 2 bases and J by 1 base, with 6 bases between. The CDR3 sequence is 13 residues long. CDR3 in amino acids: CAWSTGSNQPQHF. The CDR3 nucleotides read TGTGCCTGGAGTACAGGAAGCAATCAGCCCCAGCATTTT.

This chain uses TRBV30 with TRBJ2-1, with a possible D match to TRBD2 (6 bases). Trimming pared 1 base from V and 8 bases from J, leaving 6 bases between. Looked up from germline, CDR1 is GTSNPN and CDR2 is SVGIG (reference sequence). The CDR3 runs to 11 residues. CDR3: CAWSGGDEQFF. The CDR3 bases are TGTGCCTGGAGTGGGGGGGATGAGCAGTTCTTC.

J is TRBJ2-5 and V is TRBV11-1; D is ambiguous. The germline V gene encodes CDR1 SGHAT and CDR2 FQDESV (reference sequence). The germline V and J ends were trimmed by 0 bases and 0 bases, with 2 bases remaining between them. The CDR3 extends over 13 amino acids. This chain's CDR3 is CASSLAYQETQYF. In DNA, the CDR3 is TGTGCCAGCAGCTTAGCCTACCAAGAGACCCAGTACTTC.

The J gene is TRBJ2-7, the V gene TRBV4-3; TRBD1 matches 9 bases. Germline V gene sequence: CDR1 LGHNA, CDR2 YSLEER. The J segment lost 0 bases and the V segment lost 1 base, leaving 4 bases of the junction unmatched. The CDR3 has 16 residues. The CDR3 bases are TGCGCCAGCAGCCAAGGCGTGGGACAGGGCTCCTACGAGCAGTACTTC. Its protein product is CASSQGVGQGSYEQYF.

The V call is TRBV5-1, the J call TRBJ1-2; D perhaps matches TRBD1 (5 bases). Germline V gene data show CDR1 as SGHRS and CDR2 as YFSETQ. Trimming removed 5 bases from V and 4 bases from J, with 15 bases in between. This CDR3 has 14 residues. The CDR3 protein is CASRFRVGPYGYTF. In DNA form, the CDR3 reads TGCGCCAGCAGGTTCAGGGTAGGTCCCTATGGCTACACCTTC. Combining the CDR3 with reference TRBV5-1 and TRBJ1-2 gives the whole variable domain KAGVTQTPRYLIKTRGQQVTLSCSPISGHRSVSWYQQTPGQGLQFLFEYFSETQRNKGNFPGRFSGRQFSNSRSEMNVSTLELGDSALYLCASRFRVGPYGYTFGSGTRLTVV.

This chain uses TRBV5-4 with TRBJ2-3; D is perhaps TRBD2 (6 bases). Trimming pared 5 bases from V and 3 bases from J, leaving 13 bases between. Germline assignment: CDR1 SGHNT and CDR2 YYREEE (reference sequence). This CDR3 spans 14 amino acids. The CDR3 DNA sequence: TGTGCCAGCAGAGATCGTCGGGGGACAGATACGCAGTATTTT. Protein product: CASRDRRGTDTQYF.

This chain uses TRBV7-9 with TRBJ1-6; D might be TRBD1 (6 bases). CDR3 length: 15 residues. Trimming stripped 0 bases from V and 9 bases from J, with 12 bases between. Germline values: CDR1 SEHNR, CDR2 FQNEAQ (reference sequence). The CDR3 coding sequence is TGTGCCAGCAGCTTAGCACGCCAGGGGCCTTCACCCCTCCACTTT. Amino acids: CASSLARQGPSPLHF.

This clone appeared a single time. The chain carries TRBV4-3 and TRBJ2-5, with a possible D match to TRBD2 (7 bases). Trimming cost V 1 base and J 3 bases, with 15 bases left between them. Germline lookup yields CDR1 LGHNA and CDR2 YSLEER. The CDR3 extends over 16 amino acids. CDR3 bases: TGCGCCAGCAGCCAAGGCGGGGGCGAGGATGAAGAGACCCAGTACTTC. Residues: CASSQGGGEDEETQYF.

The J gene is TRBJ2-7, the V gene TRBV11-3, with D perhaps matching TRBD1 (5 bases). The CDR3 is 12 residues long. V was trimmed by 5 bases and J by 4 bases, leaving 9 bases between them. Germline assignment: CDR1 SGHNT and CDR2 YENEEA. The CDR3 reads CASSMNRYEQYF. The CDR3 nucleotides are TGTGCCAGCAGCATGAACAGGTACGAGCAGTACTTC.

This chain uses TRBV27 with TRBJ1-2; tentative D call: TRBD1 (6 bases). Germline V gene lookup returns CDR1 MNHEY and CDR2 SMNVEV (reference sequence). Trimming stripped 4 bases from V and 2 bases from J, with 14 bases between. The CDR3 extends over 15 amino acids. CDR3 residues: CASSYIAGANYGYTF. CDR3 coding DNA: TGTGCCAGCAGTTACATAGCGGGGGCGAACTATGGCTACACCTTC.

The CDR3 loop reads CASSLDRVTGYTF. The CDR3, as DNA: TGTGCCAGCAGCTTAGACCGGGTCACCGGCTACACCTTC. The V and J genes are TRBV7-2 and TRBJ1-2, with D unresolved. CDR3 length: 13 residues. V lost 1 base and J lost 8, with 11 bases in between. The germline gives CDR1 SGHTA, CDR2 FQGNSA.

The CDR3 sequence is CASGLVPDSNYGYTF. DNA for the CDR3: TGTGCTAGTGGTTTGGTACCGGACAGCAACTATGGCTACACCTTC. V usage is TRBV12-5 and J usage is TRBJ1-2; TRBD1 might be the D (6 bases). The CDR3 has 15 residues. CDR1 LGHNT and CDR2 FRNRAP come from the germline V gene. Trimming stripped 0 bases from V and 2 bases from J, with 10 bases between.

V gene TRBV19 combines with J gene TRBJ1-5, with D maybe TRBD1 (6 bases). Per the germline V gene, CDR1 is LNHDA and CDR2 is SQIVND (reference sequence). V dropped 3 bases and J dropped 7 bases, with 16 bases sitting between them. This CDR3 contains 15 residues. CDR3 sequence (DNA): TGTGCCAGTAGTATGTCGGGGGGCCGACGACAGCCCCAGCATTTT. Encoded protein: CASSMSGGRRQPQHF.

V and J are TRBV18 and TRBJ1-2; 10 bases agree with TRBD1. The CDR3 sequence is 17 residues long. V was clipped by 0 bases and J by 6 bases; unmatched bases: 10. Per the germline V gene, CDR1 is KGHSH and CDR2 is LQKENI. The CDR3 coding sequence is TGTGCCAGCTCACCACCGATCGGACAGGGGGTTGGTCATGGCTACACCTTC. The encoded protein is CASSPPIGQGVGHGYTF. The whole variable domain, remainder taken from reference TRBV18 and TRBJ1-2, is NAGVMQNPRHLVRRRGQEARLRCSPMKGHSHVYWYRQLPEEGLKFMVYLQKENIIDESGMPKERFSAEFPKEGPSILRIQQVVRGDSAAYFCASSPPIGQGVGHGYTFGSGTRLTVV.

This chain joins TRBV6-1 and TRBJ2-3, with 11 bases lining up with TRBD2. The CDR3 loop spans 15 amino acids. Per germline, CDR1 MNHNS and CDR2 SASEGT. V dropped 3 bases and J dropped 7; count of bases not matched to a gene: 6. The CDR3 loop is CASSDVASGGNTQYF. CDR3 nucleotide sequence: TGTGCCAGCAGTGACGTTGCTAGCGGGGGGAATACGCAGTATTTT.

The genes are TRBV2 and TRBJ2-5; 7 bases map to TRBD2. The J call is doubtful: the DNA matches TRBJ2-7 better. CDR1 is SNHLY and CDR2 is FYNNEI in the germline V gene. There are 14 residues in the CDR3. In DNA, the CDR3 is TGTGCCAGCAGTGAGCAGGCGGGGAGGGCCGAGCAGTACTTC. Translating it yields CASSEQAGRAEQYF.

This chain uses TRBV5-4 with TRBJ2-7, with 7 bases matching TRBD1. V shed 1 base and J 2 bases; nucleotides not matched to a gene: 0. CDR1 SGHNT and CDR2 YYREEE come from the germline V gene (reference sequence). There are 13 residues in the CDR3. CDR3 sequence (DNA): TGTGCCAGCAGCTTGACAGGGGCCTACGAGCAGTACTTC. Translating gives CASSLTGAYEQYF.

This clone has only one observation. CDR3 nucleotide sequence: TGTGCCAGCAGCCCCCCTAGCGGGGGATACAATGAGCAGTTCTTC. This gives the protein CASSPPSGGYNEQFF. J is TRBJ2-1 and V is TRBV4-2, with 10 bases identical to TRBD2. Trimming removed 4 bases from V and 4 bases from J; junction bases left unmatched: 4. CDR1 and CDR2 from the germline V gene are LGHNA and YNFKEQ. This CDR3 is 15 amino acids long.

This rearrangement joins TRBV6-5 to TRBJ2-7; D is possibly TRBD1 (6 bases). The CDR3 length is 13 residues. V lost 2 bases, J lost 3 bases, and 8 bases lay in between. From germline, CDR1 is MNHEY and CDR2 SVGAGI. The chain's CDR3 is CASSYRDNYEQYF. In nucleotides, the CDR3 is TGTGCCAGCAGTTACCGGGACAACTACGAGCAGTACTTC.